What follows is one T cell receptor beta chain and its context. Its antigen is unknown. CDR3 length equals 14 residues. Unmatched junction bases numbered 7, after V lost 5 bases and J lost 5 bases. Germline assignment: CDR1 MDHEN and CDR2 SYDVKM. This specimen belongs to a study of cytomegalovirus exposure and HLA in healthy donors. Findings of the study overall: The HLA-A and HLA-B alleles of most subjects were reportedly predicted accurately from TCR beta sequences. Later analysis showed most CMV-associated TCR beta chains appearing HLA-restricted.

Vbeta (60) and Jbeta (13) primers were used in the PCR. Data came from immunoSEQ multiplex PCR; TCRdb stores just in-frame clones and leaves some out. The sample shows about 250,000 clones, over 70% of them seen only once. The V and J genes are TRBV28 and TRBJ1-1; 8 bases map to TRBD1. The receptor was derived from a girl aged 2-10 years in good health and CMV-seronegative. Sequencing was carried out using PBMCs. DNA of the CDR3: TGTGCCAGCAGTATAGCTACAGGGGGGACTGAAGCTTTCTTT. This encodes CASSIATGGTEAFF. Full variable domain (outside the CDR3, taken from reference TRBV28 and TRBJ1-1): DVKVTQSSRYLVKRTGEKVFLECVQDMDHENMFWYRQDPGLGLRLIYFSYDVKMKEKGDIPEGYSVSREKKERFSLILESASTNQTSMYLCASSIATGGTEAFFGQGTRLTVV.